A single sample is the source of the 21 T cell receptor beta chains below, sequenced in a study of monozygotic twins with inflammatory bowel disease. TCRdb re-analyzed the 5' RACE reads; it lists each CDR3 protein once, without DNA. This repertoire includes 400,000 to 500,000 distinct CDR3 sequences. Sequencing input: blood. The receptor source for this set is a human donor with ulcerative colitis or Crohn's disease, or a healthy co-twin of an affected twin (not recorded which).

The rearrangement links TRBV6-5 to TRBJ2-3; TCRdb indicates TRBD1, and absent DNA this call remains unverified. In germline, CDR1 is MNHEY, CDR2 SVGAGI. CDR3 size: 14 residues. CDR3 protein: CASSSLGGTDTQYF.

This chain joins TRBV12-3 or TRBV12-4 and TRBJ2-2; TCRdb's D call of TRBD1 is untestable without DNA. This CDR3 comprises 15 residues. The CDR3 region is CASSLGPPNTGELFF.

This chain links TRBV5-1 with TRBJ2-1; TCRdb proposes TRBD1, but this gene call is untestable without DNA. This CDR3 comprises 17 residues. The V gene's germline CDR1 is SGHRS and CDR2 YFSETQ. CDR3 amino acids: CASSLGPRGSSYNEQFF. Full variable domain (outside the CDR3, taken from reference TRBV5-1 and TRBJ2-1): KAGVTQTPRYLIKTRGQQVTLSCSPISGHRSVSWYQQTPGQGLQFLFEYFSETQRNKGNFPGRFSGRQFSNSRSEMNVSTLELGDSALYLCASSLGPRGSSYNEQFFGPGTRLTVL.

The chain carries TRBV20-1 and TRBJ2-2. The CDR3 consists of 13 residues. Germline assignment: CDR1 DFQATT and CDR2 SNEGSKA (reference sequence). The CDR3 sequence: CSARGSFTGELFF.

CDR3 amino acids: CASSVPYEQYF. The chain links TRBV28 to TRBJ2-7. The CDR3 totals 11 residues. Germline CDR1 and CDR2: MDHEN and SYDVKM. Filled out from reference TRBV28 and TRBJ2-7, the complete variable domain reads DVKVTQSSRYLVKRTGEKVFLECVQDMDHENMFWYRQDPGLGLRLIYFSYDVKMKEKGDIPEGYSVSREKKERFSLILESASTNQTSMYLCASSVPYEQYFGPGTRLTVT.

The rearrangement joins TRBV25-1 to TRBJ1-4. Looked up from germline, CDR1 is MGHDK and CDR2 is SYGVNS. This CDR3 has 16 residues. The CDR3 protein is CASSEAGRGANEKLFF.

This chain connects TRBV5-6 to TRBJ2-2; the TCRdb D gene call, TRBD1, has no DNA to confirm it. The CDR3 runs to 16 residues. CDR1 is SGHDT, CDR2 YYEEEE, per germline. The chain's CDR3 is CASSSGGQGRTGELFF.

The chain combines TRBV4-3 with TRBJ2-7; TCRdb outputs TRBD2, but without DNA this stays unchecked. Germline lookup yields CDR1 LGHNA and CDR2 YSLEER. The CDR3 totals 17 residues. The CDR3 spells CASSQKLTSGSLNEQYF.

The CDR3 is CASSYAGTQNEQFF. The V gene is TRBV6-2 or TRBV6-3, the J gene TRBJ2-1; TCRdb designates TRBD2, a call that cannot be tested without DNA. Germline V gene lookup returns CDR1 MNHEY and CDR2 SVGEGT. There are 14 residues in the CDR3.

The chain employs TRBV6-2 or TRBV6-3 and TRBJ2-1; TCRdb outputs TRBD2, but without DNA this stays unchecked. The germline CDR1 and CDR2 sequences are MNHEY and SVGEGT. This CDR3 is built from 15 residues. CDR3 sequence reads: CASSLLAGVDYEQFF.

The rearrangement joins TRBV7-9 to TRBJ2-4. Germline CDR1 and CDR2: SEHNR and FQNEAQ (reference sequence). The CDR3 extends over 14 amino acids. This CDR3 is CASSLGGNKNIQYF.

The CDR3 here is CSALFRQGAGELFF. This chain joins TRBV20-1 and TRBJ2-2; TCRdb's D gene call, TRBD1, goes unchecked for lack of DNA. The CDR3 spans 14 residues. CDR1 and CDR2 (germline): DFQATT, SNEGSKA (reference sequence).

The chain recombines TRBV5-1 with TRBJ1-2; TCRdb names TRBD1, which stays unverified in the absence of DNA. The CDR3 has 18 residues. CDR1 and CDR2 (germline): SGHRS, YFSETQ. This CDR3 reads CASSLAYRDGYSNYGYTF.

The chain has TRBV7-2 and TRBJ2-7; lacking DNA, the TRBD1 call made by TCRdb goes unchecked. The germline V gene encodes CDR1 SGHTA and CDR2 FQGNSA. The CDR3 is 14 amino acids. CDR3 protein: CASSLKGQGDEQYF.

The chain carries TRBV29-1 and TRBJ2-1; TCRdb designates TRBD1, a call that cannot be tested without DNA. Germline V gives CDR1 SQVTM, CDR2 ANQGSEA. The CDR3 is 11 amino acids. The CDR3 here is CSVDDGPGQFF.

This rearrangement joins TRBV5-4 to TRBJ2-7; TCRdb outputs TRBD1, but without DNA this stays unchecked. Germline values: CDR1 SGHNT, CDR2 YYREEE (reference sequence). This CDR3 has 13 residues. The CDR3 loop reads CASSLDRIYEQYF.

V and J are TRBV9 and TRBJ2-7; the D call from TCRdb, TRBD1, cannot be confirmed without DNA. The CDR3 consists of 15 residues. Looked up from germline, CDR1 is SGDLS and CDR2 is YYNGEE. The CDR3: CASSVIGDRGYEQYF.

The genes are TRBV7-3 and TRBJ2-2. The CDR3 consists of 14 residues. Germline loops: CDR1 SGHTA, CDR2 FQGTGA. This CDR3 is CASSLETNTGELFF.

The CDR3 spells CASGKNRGADTGELFF. The V gene is TRBV5-6, the J gene TRBJ2-2; TCRdb's D call, TRBD1, is unchecked because there is no DNA. Germline-derived CDR1 and CDR2 are SGHDT and YYEEEE. The CDR3 is 16 amino acids.

V usage is TRBV7-6 and J usage is TRBJ2-3. The V gene's germline CDR1 is SGHVS and CDR2 FNYEAQ. The CDR3 is 15 amino acids. CDR3 in amino acids: CASSLDMRVTDTQYF.

This chain joins TRBV7-9 and TRBJ2-1; TCRdb calls TRBD2, which cannot be checked without DNA. CDR1 and CDR2 from the germline V gene are SEHNR and FQNEAQ (reference sequence). This CDR3 is built from 14 residues. The CDR3 protein is CASSSQGSGNEQFF.